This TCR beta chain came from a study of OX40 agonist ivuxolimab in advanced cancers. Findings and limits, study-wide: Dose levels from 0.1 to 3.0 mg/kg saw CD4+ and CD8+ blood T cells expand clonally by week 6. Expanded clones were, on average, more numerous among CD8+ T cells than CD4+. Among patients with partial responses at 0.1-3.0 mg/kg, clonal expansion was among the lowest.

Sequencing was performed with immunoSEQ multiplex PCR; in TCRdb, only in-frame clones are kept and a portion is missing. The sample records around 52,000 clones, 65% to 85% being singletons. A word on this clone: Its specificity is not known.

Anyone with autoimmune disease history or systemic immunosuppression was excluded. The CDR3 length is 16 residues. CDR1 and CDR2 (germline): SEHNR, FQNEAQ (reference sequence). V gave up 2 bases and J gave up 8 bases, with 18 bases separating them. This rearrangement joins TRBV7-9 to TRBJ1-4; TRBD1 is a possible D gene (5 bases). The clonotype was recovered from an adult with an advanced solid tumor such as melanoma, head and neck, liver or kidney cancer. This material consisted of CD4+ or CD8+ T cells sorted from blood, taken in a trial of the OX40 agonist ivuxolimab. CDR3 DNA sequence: TGTGCCAGCAGCTTAATAGTTGGGGGTTCATGGGAAAAACTGTTTTTT. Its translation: CASSLIVGGSWEKLFF.